This T cell receptor beta chain was captured in a study of blood T cells in healthy people across ages. The CDR3 has 13 residues. Germline V CDR1 and CDR2: SGHKS, YYEKEE (reference sequence). Individuals who donated were healthy Caucasians from Russia aged roughly 6 to 90. Per individual sample, total RNA of at least 5 micrograms was extracted. General study findings and limits: It was the long-lived donors that had more naive CD4+ cells and higher diversity than aged donors. Researchers deemed the diversity estimates from one million T cells underestimates.

The second PCR ran about 6 to 12 cycles with a sample-barcoded 5' primer and J-beta primers. TCRdb independently ran MiXCR on the 5' RACE reads; one entry per CDR3 protein. The sample has 780,000 or so distinct CDR3 sequences, 56% seen once; the top ten hold 25% to 30%. This clonotype has only a few counts. Its target is unknown. This receptor was taken from a man in his forties in good health. The genes are TRBV5-5 and TRBJ2-7; the D call may be TRBD1 or TRBD2 (6 bases each). The J call may be incorrect, as the DNA end agrees better with TRBJ2-5. Sequenced: blood. CDR3 coding DNA: TGTGCCAGCAGCCCGGACAGCGGGGAGACCCAGTACTTC. It encodes CASSPDSGETQYF.